Below, 3 T cell receptor beta chains from the same sample are listed, as sequenced in a study of CD8+ T cells in alopecia areata. In each case, RNA was isolated and then reverse transcribed into cDNA as the sequencing template. Clones were sequenced by immunoSEQ multiplex PCR, and TCRdb holds only the in-frame ones, with some missing. The data show about 140,000 clones, with about three fifths seen just once and less than 5% held by the top ten. Specimen: CD4+ T cells sorted from blood. These receptors all stem from a human donor in good health.

The rearrangement joins TRBV30 to TRBJ1-2; a possible D gene is TRBD1 (5 bases). Trimming removed 0 bases from V and 9 bases from J, with 14 bases in between. The CDR3 extends over 13 amino acids. Germline V gives CDR1 GTSNPN, CDR2 SVGIG (reference sequence). The CDR3 here is CAWSVQVLRRYTF. For the CDR3, the DNA is TGTGCCTGGAGTGTACAGGTTCTGCGGCGCTACACCTTC.

The genes are TRBV29-1 and TRBJ2-1; D is unclear. Germline V gene sequence: CDR1 SQVTM, CDR2 ANQGSEA. This CDR3 has 10 amino acids. V lost 4 bases and J lost 7, with 5 bases in between. This chain's CDR3 is CSVGQNEQFF. CDR3 DNA sequence: TGCAGCGTTGGCCAGAATGAGCAGTTCTTC.

Only one count was recorded for this clone. This chain's CDR3 is CASSLGRTGDHEQYF. The CDR3 DNA is TGTGCCAGCAGCTTAGGGCGGACAGGGGATCACGAGCAGTACTTC. The chain carries TRBV7-9 and TRBJ2-7; 9 nucleotides line up with TRBD1. Germline assignment: CDR1 SEHNR and CDR2 FQNEAQ (reference sequence). Trimming at V came to 1 base and at J to 5 bases, leaving 6 bases not matched to a gene. The CDR3 extends over 15 amino acids.